The rows below give T cell receptor beta chains drawn from one sample of a study of PD-L1 blockade in urothelial cancer. Here immunoSEQ multiplex PCR was the method, and the copy in TCRdb shows in-frame clones only, minus some. This table has some 47,000 clones, almost 85% appearing once. The sample consisted of PBMCs, taken around atezolizumab (anti-PD-L1) treatment. The receptors here all came from a man in his sixties or seventies with urothelial cancer. Both conserved end residues are part of each CDR3. Each record gives: clone size, V gene, D gene, J gene, CDR3 protein, CDR3 DNA. The D gene is left open where the match is weak. Rows may omit the clone size; those that give it use once, few, many or a size class.

>once|TRBV5-4|.|TRBJ2-5
CASSSRDFQETQYF
TGTGCCAGCAGCTCGCGGGACTTCCAAGAGACCCAGTACTTC
>.|TRBV7-2|TRBD2|TRBJ2-1
CASRFSLAGSYNEQFF
TGTGCCAGCAGGTTCTCTCTAGCGGGCTCCTACAATGAGCAGTTCTTC
>.|TRBV28|.|TRBJ1-1
CASSLAWGGGRNTEAFF
TGTGCCAGCAGTTTAGCATGGGGTGGAGGGAGGAACACTGAAGCTTTCTTT
>.|TRBV4-3|TRBD1|TRBJ1-2
CASSQATGTAAGVSGYTF
TGCGCCAGCAGCCAAGCCACCGGGACAGCCGCCGGGGTTTCTGGCTACACCTTC
>once|TRBV28|TRBD1|TRBJ1-1
CASSYPTGGTEAFF
TGTGCCAGCAGTTACCCGACAGGGGGCACTGAAGCTTTCTTT
>few|TRBV25-1|.|TRBJ2-5
CASSASTSVETQYF
TGTGCCAGCAGTGCCTCGACTAGTGTAGAGACCCAGTACTTC
>.|TRBV5-1|TRBD1|TRBJ1-1
CASSPYRGEGGEAFF
TGCGCCAGCAGCCCGTACAGGGGAGAAGGGGGTGAAGCTTTCTTT
>.|TRBV27|.|TRBJ2-2
CASSYSGGLTGELFF
TGTGCCAGCAGTTATTCGGGGGGCCTTACCGGGGAGCTGTTTTTT
>.|TRBV9|TRBD1|TRBJ2-1
CASSTVKGASSYNEQFF
TGTGCCAGCAGCACAGTAAAGGGGGCCAGCTCCTACAATGAGCAGTTCTTC
>.|TRBV18|TRBD1|TRBJ1-1
CASSPRSAGQETEAFF
TGTGCCAGCTCACCACGAAGTGCGGGACAGGAGACTGAAGCTTTCTTT
>few|TRBV5-8|.|TRBJ2-5
CASNNQRHEETQYF
TGTGCCAGCAACAACCAGAGGCATGAAGAGACCCAGTACTTC
>.|TRBV5-1|.|TRBJ2-2
CASSLGGSGSGIGELFF
TGCGCCAGCAGCTTGGGTGGCTCGGGGAGTGGTATCGGGGAGCTGTTTTTT
>.|TRBV9|.|TRBJ2-7
CASSVLSTPYEQYF
TGTGCCAGCAGCGTACTCTCGACTCCTTACGAGCAGTACTTC
>once|TRBV5-4|TRBD1|TRBJ2-5
CASSQQGLETQYF
TGTGCCAGCAGTCAACAGGGGTTAGAGACCCAGTACTTC
>.|TRBV18|.|TRBJ2-1
CASSPAGGLKSNEQFF
TGTGCCAGCTCACCCGCAGGAGGCCTTAAGAGCAATGAGCAGTTCTTC
>.|TRBV27|TRBD2|TRBJ2-7
CASSLAAGGLYEQYF
TGTGCCAGCAGTTTAGCCGCGGGAGGGCTGTACGAGCAGTACTTC
>.|TRBV5-8|.|TRBJ2-7
CASSLGAGQAYEQYF
TGTGCCAGCAGCTTGGGAGCGGGACAGGCCTACGAGCAGTACTTC
>.|TRBV5-1|.|TRBJ1-5
CASSLSGVGNQPQHF
TGCGCCAGCAGCTTGTCCGGGGTCGGCAATCAGCCCCAGCATTTT
>.|TRBV23-1|TRBD1|TRBJ1-2
CASSLTGQESGYTF
TGCGCCAGCAGCCTTACCGGACAGGAAAGTGGCTACACCTTC
>.|TRBV6-1|TRBD1|TRBJ1-5
CASSEAGTGDQPQHF
TGTGCCAGCAGTGAAGCCGGGACAGGAGATCAGCCCCAGCATTTT
>.|TRBV19|TRBD2|TRBJ2-1
CASSPPRGTYNEQFF
TGTGCCAGTAGTCCTCCGCGGGGGACTTACAATGAGCAGTTCTTC
>.|TRBV4-3|.|TRBJ1-5
CASSQGANQPQHF
TGCGCCAGCAGCCAAGGGGCTAATCAGCCCCAGCATTTT
>.|TRBV7-2|.|TRBJ2-3
CASSLRGGFSTDTQYF
TGTGCCAGCAGCTTACGAGGGGGTTTCAGCACAGATACGCAGTATTTT
>.|TRBV25-1|TRBD1|TRBJ1-2
CASKGTGVVLGGYTF
TGTGCCAGCAAAGGGACAGGGGTAGTACTTGGTGGCTACACCTTC
>.|TRBV7-6|.|TRBJ2-5
CASSFAGATETQYF
TGTGCCAGCAGCTTCGCAGGGGCGACGGAGACCCAGTACTTC
>.|TRBV28|TRBD1|TRBJ2-7
CASSPLGQGGYEQYF
TGTGCCAGCAGTCCGTTGGGACAGGGAGGGTACGAGCAGTACTTC
>.|TRBV7-8|.|TRBJ2-7
CASSLVARDEQYF
TGTGCCAGCAGCTTAGTTGCACGAGACGAGCAGTACTTC
>.|TRBV19|TRBD1|TRBJ1-2
CASSTQQGADGYGYTF
TGTGCCAGTAGTACTCAACAGGGGGCTGACGGCTATGGCTACACCTTC
>.|TRBV27|.|TRBJ1-5
CASSLKRAGPNSNQPQHF
TGTGCCAGCAGTTTAAAGCGGGCGGGACCCAATAGCAATCAGCCCCAGCATTTT
>.|TRBV4-1|TRBD1|TRBJ1-4
CASSQEPTGASNEKLFF
TGCGCCAGCAGCCAGGAGCCGACAGGGGCCTCTAATGAAAAACTGTTTTTT
>.|TRBV7-2|.|TRBJ1-2
CASSLEQGKGYTF
TGTGCCAGCAGCTTAGAACAGGGCAAGGGCTACACCTTC
>.|TRBV9|.|TRBJ2-1
CASSVATGWPYNEQFF
TGTGCCAGCAGCGTAGCGACAGGTTGGCCCTACAATGAGCAGTTCTTC
>.|TRBV9|TRBD2|TRBJ2-7
CASGPGLAGTWGYEQYF
TGTGCCAGCGGCCCCGGACTAGCGGGGACCTGGGGATACGAGCAGTACTTC
>once|TRBV11-2|TRBD1|TRBJ2-5
CASSSGTATQETQYF
TGTGCCAGCAGCTCCGGGACAGCGACCCAAGAGACCCAGTACTTC
>few|TRBV30|TRBD1|TRBJ1-2
CAWSPGGRFYGYTF
TGTGCCTGGAGCCCAGGGGGGAGATTTTATGGCTACACCTTC
>.|TRBV7-8|.|TRBJ1-1
CASSLIQGTEAFF
TGTGCCAGCAGCTTAATACAGGGAACTGAAGCTTTCTTT
>.|TRBV19|.|TRBJ1-2
CASSWLQTDYGYTF
TGTGCCAGTAGTTGGCTACAGACAGACTATGGCTACACCTTC
>.|TRBV5-1|TRBD2|TRBJ2-3
CASSLGLAGGVDTQYF
TGCGCCAGCAGCTTGGGCCTAGCGGGAGGAGTAGATACGCAGTATTTT
>.|TRBV28|.|TRBJ1-3
CASSLVGGNSGNTIYF
TGTGCCAGCAGTTTAGTTGGGGGGAACTCTGGAAACACCATATATTTT
>.|TRBV10-1|.|TRBJ1-1
CASSLKGAGNTEAFF
TGCGCCAGCAGTTTAAAAGGGGCGGGAAACACTGAAGCTTTCTTT
>.|TRBV5-1|TRBD1|TRBJ2-5
CASSLQGGETQYF
TGCGCCAGCAGCTTACAGGGGGGAGAGACCCAGTACTTC
>.|TRBV4-1|.|TRBJ1-5
CASSQERGGGNQPQHF
TGCGCCAGCAGCCAAGAACGAGGGGGAGGCAATCAGCCCCAGCATTTT
>few|TRBV6-6|TRBD2|TRBJ2-7
CASSSHSGSYEQYF
TGTGCCAGCAGCTCCCATAGCGGGAGTTACGAGCAGTACTTC
>.|TRBV2|.|TRBJ2-2
CASSRGSRRPGELFF
TGTGCCAGCAGTCGCGGCAGTCGGAGGCCCGGGGAGCTGTTTTTT
>.|TRBV27|.|TRBJ2-5
CASSFSGRGETQYF
TGTGCCAGCAGTTTCTCAGGTCGGGGAGAGACCCAGTACTTC
>.|TRBV5-4|.|TRBJ1-1
CASSPPAGGLRNTEAFF
TGTGCCAGCAGCCCCCCTGCGGGGGGGCTTAGGAACACTGAAGCTTTCTTT
>few|TRBV6-6|.|TRBJ1-2
CASYTGNQHGYTF
TGTGCCAGCTATACCGGGAACCAACATGGCTACACCTTC
>once|TRBV5-4|.|TRBJ2-7
CASSQHRAYEQYF
TGTGCCAGCAGCCAACACAGAGCCTACGAGCAGTACTTC
>.|TRBV7-2|.|TRBJ2-3
CASSLIESSDTQYF
TGTGCCAGCAGCTTAATCGAGTCCTCAGATACGCAGTATTTT